The entry that follows covers one TCR beta chain sequence. Its binding antigen is unknown. Base qualities were left out, and no much larger clone turns up one base away. The sample comes from a study of CD8 T cells in Susac syndrome (dated by TCRdb to about 2019). Background on the whole study: The study used repertoire sequencing to test whether antigen drove CD8+ T cell activation and differentiation in Susac syndrome. Broad study findings and their caveats: The number of individuals in the TCR sequencing and HLA analysis was recognized as being relatively small.

High-throughput TCR beta sequencing profiled peripheral blood CD8+ and CD4+ T cells from healthy donors, Susac syndrome patients and multiple sclerosis patients. The multiple sclerosis controls were treatment-naive patients whose relapsing-remitting disease, either stable or active, fulfilled the revised McDonald criteria. Bulk CD8+ and CD4+ T cells were purified by magnetic negative isolation, while CD8+ TEMRA cells were enriched using FACS. Blood was collected in EDTA tubes and processed within 24 hours, with PBMCs isolated through density gradient centrifugation. PBMCs destined for TCR sequencing were cryopreserved in liquid nitrogen and later thawed in a 37 °C water bath. A purity of at least 90% was achieved for sorted or isolated CD4+, CD8+ and CD8+ TEMRA cells. Cut back by 0 bases and 5 bases, the V and J ends lie 11 bases apart. CDR1 and CDR2, looked up from the germline V gene (reference sequence), are SGHNT and YYREEE. The CDR3 runs 14 residues from the cysteine to the phenylalanine. Only CDR3 DNA remains: 42 bases, in frame from the first base.

RNA was extracted using the RNeasy kit, and about 0.45 to 1 ug of the RNA was reverse transcribed with random hexamers. TCR beta CDR3 regions were amplified with the immunoSEQ multiplex PCR assay covering 54 Vbeta and 13 Jbeta segments. PCR amplification bias was corrected using a synthetic template baseline for primer optimization and computational correction. The source study handled its data this way. Reads were annotated to V, D and J genes according to IMGT and were analyzed with immunoSEQ Analyzer, with only productive sequences retained. Clonality was computed as one minus Shannon entropy normalized by log2 of the number of productive unique sequences. For each patient and control, public and private clones were evaluated within the 100 most prevalent clones. Clones were defined as Susac-specific when absent from the healthy and MS cohorts, from approximately 970 published viral clones and from other ImmuneACCESS disease sequences. TCRdb redid the processing of the public reads, applying fastp at Q25 and MiXCR, and retained in-frame beta chains. Identical CDR3 proteins give one entry, which carries the most common genes and DNA. These V and J calls are TCRdb output, not the study's own analysis. The sample profile shows some 260,000 distinct CDR3 sequences; roughly 93% of them were found once. Of the sample, 0.06% to 0.08% is held by the ten largest clones.

Recombination connected TRBV5-4 to TRBJ2-5; the D segment could be TRBD1, given 5 matching bases. Sequenced input: CD4+ T cells from PBMCs. The TCR was taken from a human donor with multiple sclerosis. Here the CDR3 is given as CASSLGQGRETQYF. The DNA sequence is given as TGTGCCAGCAGCTTGGGGCAGGGTCGGGAGACCCAGTACTTC.